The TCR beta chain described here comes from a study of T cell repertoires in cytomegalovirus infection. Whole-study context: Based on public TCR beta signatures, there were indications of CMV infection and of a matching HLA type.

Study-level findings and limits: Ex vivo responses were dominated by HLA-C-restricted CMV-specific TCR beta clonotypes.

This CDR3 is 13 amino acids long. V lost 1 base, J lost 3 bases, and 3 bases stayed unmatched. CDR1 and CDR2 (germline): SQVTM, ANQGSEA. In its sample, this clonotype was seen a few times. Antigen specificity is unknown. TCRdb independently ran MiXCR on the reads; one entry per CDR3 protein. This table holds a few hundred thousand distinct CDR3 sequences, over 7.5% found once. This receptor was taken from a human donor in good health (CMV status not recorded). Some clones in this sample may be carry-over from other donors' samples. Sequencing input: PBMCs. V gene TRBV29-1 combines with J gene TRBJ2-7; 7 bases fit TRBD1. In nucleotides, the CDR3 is TGCAGCGTTGAAGGCGCAGGGGGCTACGAGCAGTACTTC. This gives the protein CSVEGAGGYEQYF.